This T cell receptor beta chain comes out of a study of beta chain features in type 1 diabetes (dated by TCRdb to 2017 to 2018). For context, the study as a whole: Patients and healthy donors did not differ in mean age, gender distribution, total cell number or subset yield. The study compared the TCRB repertoires of sorted circulating CD4+ T cell subsets in recently diagnosed type 1 diabetes patients with those in matched healthy donors. A total of approximately 99,000,000 sorted cells were examined across all samples, and RNA yield correlated strongly with the number of cells per subset. Regulatory and stem cell-like memory subsets were isolated from only 8 patients and about eight healthy donors, whereas naive and central memory subsets came from all 28 donors.

All of the isolated RNA was reverse transcribed with the High Capacity cDNA Reverse Transcription Kit, so expressed TCRB transcripts were sequenced. Naive, central memory and regulatory T cell samples underwent deep immunoSEQ sequencing, averaging about 3.57 million total reads per sample. Sorted cells were lysed in RLT buffer, and RNA was extracted using DNase-treated RNeasy Micro or Mini kits according to cell number. To prevent cross-contamination, each cell subset was processed individually, whereas patient and healthy donor samples were processed jointly. The immunoSEQ multiplex PCR was used to amplify TCRB sequences from cDNA, yielding 87-bp fragments that span the CDR3 region. Sequencing of the amplicons was performed on the Illumina HiSeq platform. The paper's processing steps were these. PCR bias was computationally corrected using synthetic template baselines, reads within Hamming distance 2 were collapsed, and singletons that could not be merged were discarded. Reads were aligned to IMGT to assign V, D and J genes, CDR3 length, and insertions or deletions at six rearrangement sites. Within each subset, clonotype counts were normalized to the number of sorted cells before true diversity and Gini coefficients were calculated with the tcR R package. Repertoire sharing was quantified using the overlap coefficient calculated on TCRB nucleotide sequences. The table was pulled from immuneACCESS by TCRdb, which kept in-frame rearrangements only. Such tables lose some clones; where checked, under half of the loss comes from unresolved V genes, and the rest has no known cause. The D gene and trimming were derived from the DNA, and the V and J assignments and clone size from that table. In all, the sample holds about 290,000 clones, and roughly 8% of those were seen once. The ten largest clonotypes hold roughly 0.94% of the sample.

The V end loses 1 base and the J end loses 8 bases, and a stretch of 6 bases separates them. Per the germline V gene, SGHTA is the CDR1 and FQGNSA is the CDR2. The CDR3, from cysteine to phenylalanine, totals 13 residues. CDR3 DNA is the only sequence kept; it has 39 bases, read in frame from the first base. The paper as a whole reports these results and caveats: In all four CD4+ subsets, TCRB CDR3 length was moderately but significantly shorter in type 1 diabetes patients. HLA sub-analyses involved small numbers of individuals, so any influence of HLA type on TCRB rearrangement remained unresolved. Shorter templates might be favored by PCR, yet because patient and control samples were amplified and corrected together, any such skew would affect both groups equally. At VDJ recombination sites, patients with type 1 diabetes made fewer insertions and deleted more nucleotides, a pattern implying thymic rearrangement abnormalities. The naive, central memory and regulatory TCRB repertoires appeared to resemble one another more closely among patients than among healthy donors. Because cDNA rather than genomic DNA was sequenced, highly expressing activated cells could have been over-represented, although no difference in activation and CD3 levels was found between groups.

From each donor, a single peripheral blood sample of 100 to 150 mL on average was drawn into heparinised tubes. Using a panel that included CD45RO, CCR7, CD25, CD127, CD95 and CD27, naive, central memory, regulatory and stem cell-like memory CD4+ T cells were sorted on a BD FACSAria II. A purity above 95% was achieved for all sorted populations. Right away, PBMCs were isolated by Lymphoprep density gradient centrifugation and were stained directly, with no culture step. Samples were stained and sorted in pairs, with one healthy donor and one patient per experiment, so that batch effects were minimized. A word on this clone: What this receptor recognizes is not known. The record has no base qualities; no much larger clone is one base away.

This sequence originates from a woman between 18 and 29 years old in good health. The sequencing sample was made of central memory CD4+ T cells from blood. The sequence is built from TRBV7-2 and TRBJ1-6; the D gene is perhaps TRBD1, from 5 matching bases. The bases read TGTGCCAGCAGCTTAGTCAGGGATTCACCCCTCCACTTT. Translated, it reads CASSLVRDSPLHF.